This T cell receptor beta chain was sequenced for a study of response to subunit inactivated influenza vaccine. Regarding the study as a whole: After each seasonal influenza vaccination, few new T cells are recruited, the authors suggested.

This clonotype was counted ten times or more. Its specificity is unknown. Germline-derived CDR1 and CDR2 are SGHAT and FQNNGV. The V segment lost 3 bases and the J segment 2 bases; nucleotides outside the gene matches: 13. The CDR3 covers 18 residues. Via MiXCR, TCRdb re-called the RT-PCR reads, giving one row per CDR3 protein. Here the sample spans more than 150,000 distinct CDR3 sequences, about 9.3% being singletons. The sample was non-naive T cells sorted from PBMCs, taken on the day of vaccination. The genes are TRBV11-2 and TRBJ1-2; 9 bases match TRBD1. The source of this sequence is a man aged 45-60 years who received an inactivated influenza vaccine. The CDR3 DNA is TGTGCCAGCAGCTTCTCAACCGGGACAGGGAAGGGGAACTATGGCTACACCTTC. Translating gives CASSFSTGTGKGNYGYTF. Full variable domain (outside the CDR3, taken from reference TRBV11-2 and TRBJ1-2): EAGVAQSPRYKIIEKRQSVAFWCNPISGHATLYWYQQILGQGPKLLIQFQNNGVVDDSQLPKDRFSAERLKGVDSTLKIQPAKLEDSAVYLCASSFSTGTGKGNYGYTFGSGTRLTVV.